A selection of T cell receptor beta chains follows, all from one sample in a study of T cell repertoires in cytomegalovirus infection. These receptors' targets are unknown. One entry per CDR3 protein results from TCRdb running MiXCR on the reads. This sample yields approximately 770,000 distinct CDR3 sequences, of which just under 30% are seen a single time; around 14% belongs to the top ten. The source was cultured CD8+ T cells from PBMCs, collected from culture after CMV antigen stimulation. These receptors all stem from a human donor in good health (CMV status not recorded). Some clones in this sample may be carry-over from other donors' samples. Both conserved end residues are part of each CDR3. The D gene is left open where the match is weak. Size is stated for part of the rows, as once, few or many counts, or as a class when the clone is expanded.

d_call: .; j_call: TRBJ1-2; clone_size: many; v_call: TRBV7-9; cdr3_aa: CASSLGTMSGYTF; cdr3_nt: TGTGCCAGCAGCTTAGGGACCATGAGTGGCTACACCTTC
d_call: TRBD1; j_call: TRBJ1-5; clone_size: .; v_call: TRBV2; cdr3_aa: CASSFRQGPNQPQHF; cdr3_nt: TGTGCCAGCAGTTTTCGACAGGGACCCAATCAGCCCCAGCATTTT
d_call: .; j_call: TRBJ2-1; clone_size: few; v_call: TRBV12-5; cdr3_aa: CASGLVSPTGEQFF; cdr3_nt: TGTGCTAGTGGTTTGGTAAGTCCCACGGGTGAGCAGTTCTTC
d_call: .; j_call: TRBJ2-5; clone_size: few; v_call: TRBV6-5; cdr3_aa: CASSYSSGLLETQYF; cdr3_nt: TGTGCCAGCAGTTACTCCTCTGGGCTCCTGGAGACCCAGTACTTC
d_call: .; j_call: TRBJ1-3; clone_size: .; v_call: TRBV7-4; cdr3_aa: CASTPQDGNSGTTIYF; cdr3_nt: TGTGCCAGCACCCCACAGGACGGTAACTCTGGAACCACCATATATTTT
d_call: TRBD2; j_call: TRBJ2-3; clone_size: few; v_call: TRBV27; cdr3_aa: CASSSGLGLTDTQYF; cdr3_nt: TGTGCCAGCAGTTCAGGACTAGGCCTCACAGATACGCAGTATTTT
d_call: .; j_call: TRBJ2-2; clone_size: .; v_call: TRBV6-2/TRBV6-3; cdr3_aa: CASSYSDGDTGELFF; cdr3_nt: TGTGCCAGCAGTTACTCCGATGGGGACACCGGGGAGCTGTTTTTT
d_call: .; j_call: TRBJ1-4; clone_size: .; v_call: TRBV12-5; cdr3_aa: CASGEPPFF; cdr3_nt: TGTGCTAGTGGCGAACCCCCATTTTTT
d_call: TRBD1; j_call: TRBJ1-5; clone_size: many; v_call: TRBV7-6; cdr3_aa: CASSPRTGNSNQPQHF; cdr3_nt: TGTGCCAGCAGCCCGAGGACAGGGAATAGCAATCAGCCCCAGCATTTT
d_call: .; j_call: TRBJ1-2; clone_size: .; v_call: TRBV20-1; cdr3_aa: CSASEQSSYGYTF; cdr3_nt: TGCAGTGCTAGCGAACAGTCGTCCTATGGCTACACCTTC
d_call: .; j_call: TRBJ2-1; clone_size: .; v_call: TRBV7-9; cdr3_aa: CASSSVWDEQFF; cdr3_nt: TGTGCCAGCAGCTCGGTCTGGGATGAGCAGTTCTTC
d_call: TRBD1; j_call: TRBJ2-2; clone_size: .; v_call: TRBV19; cdr3_aa: CASSPRDRYNTGELFF; cdr3_nt: TGTGCCAGTAGTCCCCGGGACAGATACAACACCGGGGAGCTGTTTTTT
d_call: TRBD2; j_call: TRBJ2-7; clone_size: many; v_call: TRBV7-6; cdr3_aa: CASSIRTSGDSYEQYF; cdr3_nt: TGTGCCAGCAGCATCCGGACTAGCGGGGACTCCTACGAGCAGTACTTC
d_call: TRBD1; j_call: TRBJ2-5; clone_size: few; v_call: TRBV12-3/TRBV12-4; cdr3_aa: CASSLGEGTGYPYQEETQYF; cdr3_nt: TGTGCCAGCAGTTTAGGGGAAGGGACAGGGTACCCTTATCAGGAAGAGACCCAGTACTTC
d_call: .; j_call: TRBJ1-1; clone_size: .; v_call: TRBV6-6; cdr3_aa: CASRESEAFF; cdr3_nt: TGTGCCAGCAGGGAGAGTGAAGCTTTCTTT
d_call: TRBD2; j_call: TRBJ2-1; clone_size: many; v_call: TRBV7-2; cdr3_aa: CASSPRPTSGGAGEQFF; cdr3_nt: TGTGCCAGCAGCCCACGGCCTACTAGCGGGGGGGCAGGGGAGCAGTTCTTC
d_call: TRBD1; j_call: TRBJ2-1; clone_size: .; v_call: TRBV15; cdr3_aa: CATSGGTGYDEQFF; cdr3_nt: TGTGCCACCAGCGGAGGGACAGGGTATGATGAGCAGTTCTTC
d_call: .; j_call: TRBJ2-2; clone_size: .; v_call: TRBV6-2/TRBV6-3; cdr3_aa: CASSYSRGMELFF; cdr3_nt: TGTGCCAGCAGTTACAGTCGAGGGATGGAGCTGTTTTTT
d_call: TRBD1; j_call: TRBJ2-7; clone_size: many; v_call: TRBV18; cdr3_aa: CASSPQAGGVYEQYF; cdr3_nt: TGTGCCAGCTCACCACAGGCAGGGGGAGTCTACGAGCAGTACTTC
d_call: .; j_call: TRBJ1-1; clone_size: many; v_call: TRBV19; cdr3_aa: CASSPLSGTEAFF; cdr3_nt: TGTGCCAGTAGTCCCCTGTCCGGGACTGAAGCTTTCTTT
d_call: TRBD1; j_call: TRBJ2-4; clone_size: .; v_call: TRBV15; cdr3_aa: CATSRLQGGAKNIQYF; cdr3_nt: TGTGCCACCAGCAGGCTACAGGGGGGAGCCAAAAACATTCAGTACTTC
d_call: TRBD2; j_call: TRBJ2-3; clone_size: .; v_call: TRBV7-2; cdr3_aa: CASSLPSGGLTDTQYF; cdr3_nt: TGTGCCAGCAGCTTACCTAGCGGGGGGTTAACAGATACGCAGTATTTT
d_call: .; j_call: TRBJ1-2; clone_size: .; v_call: TRBV7-6; cdr3_aa: CASSLAEEGSYGYTF; cdr3_nt: TGTGCCAGCAGCTTAGCGGAGGAGGGGTCCTATGGCTACACCTTC
d_call: .; j_call: TRBJ1-1; clone_size: few; v_call: TRBV5-6; cdr3_aa: CASSLTTWGTEAFF; cdr3_nt: TGTGCCAGCAGCTTGACAACCTGGGGGACTGAAGCTTTCTTT
d_call: .; j_call: TRBJ2-1; clone_size: .; v_call: TRBV12-3/TRBV12-4; cdr3_aa: CASSLTGRHEQFF; cdr3_nt: TGTGCCAGCAGTTTGACGGGGCGGCATGAGCAGTTCTTC
d_call: .; j_call: TRBJ2-1; clone_size: .; v_call: TRBV6-4; cdr3_aa: CASSDRTTSYNEQFF; cdr3_nt: TGTGCCAGCAGCGATAGGACCACCTCCTACAATGAGCAGTTCTTC
d_call: TRBD1; j_call: TRBJ2-2; clone_size: .; v_call: TRBV28; cdr3_aa: CASSSTGTGGAENTGELFF; cdr3_nt: TGTGCCAGCAGTTCAACCGGGACAGGGGGCGCGGAGAACACCGGGGAGCTGTTTTTT
d_call: .; j_call: TRBJ1-2; clone_size: .; v_call: TRBV20-1; cdr3_aa: CSARVGRGTLIGYTF; cdr3_nt: TGCAGTGCTAGAGTGGGCCGGGGGACACTGATTGGCTACACCTTC
d_call: .; j_call: TRBJ1-2; clone_size: .; v_call: TRBV12-3/TRBV12-4; cdr3_aa: CASSLREKIQTNYGYTF; cdr3_nt: TGTGCCAGCAGTTTACGGGAGAAGATTCAAACTAACTATGGCTACACCTTC
d_call: .; j_call: TRBJ1-1; clone_size: few; v_call: TRBV27; cdr3_aa: CASSLQGWGTEAFF; cdr3_nt: TGTGCCAGCAGTTTACAGGGGTGGGGAACTGAAGCTTTCTTT
d_call: TRBD1; j_call: TRBJ1-5; clone_size: once; v_call: TRBV6-2/TRBV6-3; cdr3_aa: CASSRPLDRDGRQPQHF; cdr3_nt: TGTGCCAGCAGTCGACCTCTTGACAGGGATGGACGTCAGCCCCAGCATTTT
d_call: TRBD1; j_call: TRBJ2-3; clone_size: few; v_call: TRBV13; cdr3_aa: CASSRSGTGVTDTQYF; cdr3_nt: TGTGCCAGCAGCAGATCCGGGACAGGGGTAACAGATACGCAGTATTTT
d_call: .; j_call: TRBJ1-4; clone_size: few; v_call: TRBV27; cdr3_aa: CASSRPGPREKLFF; cdr3_nt: TGTGCCAGCTCACGACCGGGCCCTAGAGAAAAACTGTTTTTT
d_call: .; j_call: TRBJ1-1; clone_size: .; v_call: TRBV11-2; cdr3_aa: CASRLAGGNTEAFF; cdr3_nt: TGTGCCAGCAGGCTAGCCGGTGGTAACACTGAAGCTTTCTTT
d_call: .; j_call: TRBJ1-4; clone_size: .; v_call: TRBV5-5; cdr3_aa: CASSEDSPTNEKLFF; cdr3_nt: TGTGCCAGCAGCGAGGACTCCCCAACTAATGAAAAACTGTTTTTT
d_call: TRBD1; j_call: TRBJ1-1; clone_size: few; v_call: TRBV7-8; cdr3_aa: CASLLTGVGTEAFF; cdr3_nt: TGTGCCAGCCTTCTAACAGGGGTAGGGACTGAAGCTTTCTTT
d_call: .; j_call: TRBJ2-1; clone_size: .; v_call: TRBV27; cdr3_aa: CASSFFQGLLNEQFF; cdr3_nt: TGTGCCAGCAGTTTTTTCCAGGGCCTCCTCAATGAGCAGTTCTTC
d_call: .; j_call: TRBJ2-1; clone_size: few; v_call: TRBV14; cdr3_aa: CASSQDYLEKFF; cdr3_nt: TGTGCCAGCAGCCAAGATTACCTGGAAAAGTTCTTC
d_call: .; j_call: TRBJ1-1; clone_size: few; v_call: TRBV4-1; cdr3_aa: CASSQEKGITEAFF; cdr3_nt: TGCGCCAGCAGCCAAGAAAAGGGCATCACTGAAGCTTTCTTT
d_call: TRBD1; j_call: TRBJ2-6; clone_size: .; v_call: TRBV19; cdr3_aa: CASSQGTGTNVLTF; cdr3_nt: TGTGCCAGTAGTCAGGGGACAGGGACCAACGTCCTGACTTTC
d_call: .; j_call: TRBJ1-2; clone_size: .; v_call: TRBV4-3; cdr3_aa: CASSQKRGSDGYTF; cdr3_nt: TGCGCCAGCAGCCAAAAGAGGGGGTCGGATGGCTACACCTTC
d_call: .; j_call: TRBJ1-5; clone_size: few; v_call: TRBV5-6; cdr3_aa: CASSPGGQSAQHF; cdr3_nt: TGTGCCAGCAGTCCGGGCGGTCAATCAGCCCAGCATTTT
d_call: .; j_call: TRBJ1-1; clone_size: few; v_call: TRBV3-1; cdr3_aa: CASRPQGGTEAFF; cdr3_nt: TGTGCCAGCAGACCACAGGGTGGGACTGAAGCTTTCTTT
d_call: TRBD1; j_call: TRBJ2-5; clone_size: .; v_call: TRBV6-6; cdr3_aa: CASSYRQGGETQYF; cdr3_nt: TGTGCCAGCAGTTACCGACAGGGGGGAGAGACCCAGTACTTC
d_call: .; j_call: TRBJ2-2; clone_size: few; v_call: TRBV7-6; cdr3_aa: CASSLGQGISGELFF; cdr3_nt: TGTGCCAGCAGCTTAGGGCAGGGGATCAGCGGGGAGCTGTTTTTT
d_call: .; j_call: TRBJ2-3; clone_size: .; v_call: TRBV15; cdr3_aa: CATSGSGTSSADTQYF; cdr3_nt: TGTGCCACCAGCGGGTCCGGGACTTCCTCGGCAGATACGCAGTATTTT
d_call: TRBD1; j_call: TRBJ1-5; clone_size: .; v_call: TRBV6-2/TRBV6-3; cdr3_aa: CASTDRGDGQPQHF; cdr3_nt: TGTGCCAGCACCGACAGGGGTGATGGCCAGCCCCAGCATTTT
d_call: TRBD1; j_call: TRBJ2-1; clone_size: few; v_call: TRBV4-1; cdr3_aa: CASSPDRGSNNEQFF; cdr3_nt: TGCGCCAGCAGCCCGGACAGGGGAAGTAACAATGAGCAGTTCTTC
d_call: .; j_call: TRBJ1-2; clone_size: few; v_call: TRBV19; cdr3_aa: CASSPAWGYTF; cdr3_nt: TGTGCCAGTAGCCCAGCCTGGGGCTACACCTTC
d_call: .; j_call: TRBJ1-4; clone_size: .; v_call: TRBV7-9; cdr3_aa: CASISGRTNEKLFF; cdr3_nt: TGTGCCAGCATCTCAGGCCGGACTAATGAAAAACTGTTTTTT
d_call: .; j_call: TRBJ2-3; clone_size: few; v_call: TRBV2; cdr3_aa: CAGWGRMTDTQYF; cdr3_nt: TGTGCCGGATGGGGCAGAATGACAGATACGCAGTATTTT
d_call: .; j_call: TRBJ1-2; clone_size: .; v_call: TRBV11-2; cdr3_aa: CASSPGTVIYGYTF; cdr3_nt: TGTGCCAGCAGCCCCGGGACGGTGATCTATGGCTACACCTTC
d_call: .; j_call: TRBJ2-2; clone_size: once; v_call: TRBV10-3; cdr3_aa: CAIKSGELFF; cdr3_nt: TGTGCCATTAAAAGCGGGGAGCTGTTTTTT